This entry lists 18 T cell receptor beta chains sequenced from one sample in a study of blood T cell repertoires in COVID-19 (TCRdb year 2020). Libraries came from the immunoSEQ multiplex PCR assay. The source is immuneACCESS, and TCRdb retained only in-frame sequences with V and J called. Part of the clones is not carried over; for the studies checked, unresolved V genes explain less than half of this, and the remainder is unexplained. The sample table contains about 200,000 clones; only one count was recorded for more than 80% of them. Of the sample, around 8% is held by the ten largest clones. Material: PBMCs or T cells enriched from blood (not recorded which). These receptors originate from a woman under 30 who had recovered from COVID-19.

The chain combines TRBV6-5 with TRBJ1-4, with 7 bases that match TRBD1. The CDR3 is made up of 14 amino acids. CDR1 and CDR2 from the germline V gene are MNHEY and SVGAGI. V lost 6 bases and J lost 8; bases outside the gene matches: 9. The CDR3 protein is CASRTRQGGEKLFF. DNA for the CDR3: TGTGCCAGCAGGACCCGACAGGGAGGCGAAAAACTGTTTTTT.

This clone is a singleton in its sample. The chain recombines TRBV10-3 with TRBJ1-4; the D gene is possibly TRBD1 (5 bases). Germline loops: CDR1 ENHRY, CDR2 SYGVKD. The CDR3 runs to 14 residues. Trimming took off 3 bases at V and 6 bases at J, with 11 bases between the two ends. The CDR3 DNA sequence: TGTGCCATCAGTGACAGGGATTCGGATGAAAAACTGTTTTTT. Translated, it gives CAISDRDSDEKLFF.

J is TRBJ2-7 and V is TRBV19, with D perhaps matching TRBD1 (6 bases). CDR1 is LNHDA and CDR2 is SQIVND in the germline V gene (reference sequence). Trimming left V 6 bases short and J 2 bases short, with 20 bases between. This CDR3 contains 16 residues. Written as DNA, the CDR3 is TGTGCCAGTAGCATCGACTCCGGGACATCTGCCTACGAGCAGTACTTC. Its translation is CASSIDSGTSAYEQYF.

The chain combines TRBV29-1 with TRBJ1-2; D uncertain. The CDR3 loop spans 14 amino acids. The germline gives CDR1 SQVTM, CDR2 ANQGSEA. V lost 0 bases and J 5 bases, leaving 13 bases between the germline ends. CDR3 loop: CSVEDSPEGYGYTF. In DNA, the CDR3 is TGCAGCGTTGAAGATTCCCCCGAGGGATATGGCTACACCTTC.

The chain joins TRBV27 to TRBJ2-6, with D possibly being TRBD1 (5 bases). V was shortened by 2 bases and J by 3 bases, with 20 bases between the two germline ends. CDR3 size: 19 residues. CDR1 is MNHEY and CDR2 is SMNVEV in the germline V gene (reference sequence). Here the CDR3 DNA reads TGTGCCAGCAGTTTAAGGCCGAGCGACAGTCGCGTTGGGGCCAACGTCCTGACTTTC. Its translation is CASSLRPSDSRVGANVLTF.

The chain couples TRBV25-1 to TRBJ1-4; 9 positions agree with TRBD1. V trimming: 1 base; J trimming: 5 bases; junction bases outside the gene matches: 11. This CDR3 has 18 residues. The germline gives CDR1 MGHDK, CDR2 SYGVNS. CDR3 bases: TGTGCCAGCAGTGAATCGCCCCCCGGGACAGGGACGAATGAAAAACTGTTTTTT. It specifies CASSESPPGTGTNEKLFF.

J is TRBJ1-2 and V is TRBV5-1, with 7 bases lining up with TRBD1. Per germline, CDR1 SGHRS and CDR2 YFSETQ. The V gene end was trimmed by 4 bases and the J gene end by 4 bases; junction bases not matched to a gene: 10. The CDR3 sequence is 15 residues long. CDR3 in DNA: TGCGCCAGCAGCGGTGAGGACAGGACCTTCTATGGCTACACCTTC. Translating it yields CASSGEDRTFYGYTF.

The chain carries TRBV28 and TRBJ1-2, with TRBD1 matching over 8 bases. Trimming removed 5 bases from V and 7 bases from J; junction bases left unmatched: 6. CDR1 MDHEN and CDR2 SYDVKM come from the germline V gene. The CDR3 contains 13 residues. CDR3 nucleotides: TGTGCCAGCAGTCCGGACAGGGTGGGTGGCTACACCTTC. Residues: CASSPDRVGGYTF.

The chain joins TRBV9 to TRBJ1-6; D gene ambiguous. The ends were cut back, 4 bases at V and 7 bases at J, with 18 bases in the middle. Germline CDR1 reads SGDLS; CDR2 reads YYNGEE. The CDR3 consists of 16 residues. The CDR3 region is CASSLSLGSGNSPLHF. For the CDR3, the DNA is TGTGCCAGCAGCCTCTCCCTTGGAAGCGGAAATTCACCCCTCCACTTT.

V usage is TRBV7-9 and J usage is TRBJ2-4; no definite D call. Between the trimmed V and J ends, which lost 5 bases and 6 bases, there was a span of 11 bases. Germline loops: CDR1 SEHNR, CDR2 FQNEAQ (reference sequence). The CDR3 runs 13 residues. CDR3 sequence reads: CASSPQPGNIQYF. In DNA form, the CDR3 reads TGTGCCAGCAGCCCGCAGCCGGGAAACATTCAGTACTTC.

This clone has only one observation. CDR3 protein: CASSPVSSGYGYTF. CDR3 nucleotide sequence: TGTGCCAGTAGTCCAGTCTCATCAGGGTATGGCTACACCTTC. The chain has TRBV19 and TRBJ1-2, with a possible D match to TRBD1 (5 bases). There are 14 residues in the CDR3. CDR1 and CDR2 (germline): LNHDA, SQIVND (reference sequence). V dropped 5 bases and J dropped 5 bases, with 15 bases sitting between them.

The CDR3 sequence is CATSDEGSNQPQHF. The CDR3 coding sequence is TGTGCCACCAGTGATGAGGGCTCCAATCAGCCCCAGCATTTT. V usage is TRBV24-1 and J usage is TRBJ1-5; D gene ambiguous. The V gene's germline CDR1 is KGHDR and CDR2 SFDVKD. CDR3 length: 14 residues. Trimming removed 3 bases at V and 3 bases at J, with 8 bases between.

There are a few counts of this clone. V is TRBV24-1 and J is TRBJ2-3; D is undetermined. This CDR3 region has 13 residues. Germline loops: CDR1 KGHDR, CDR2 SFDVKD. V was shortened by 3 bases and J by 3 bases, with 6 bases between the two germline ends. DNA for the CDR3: TGTGCCACCAGTGATCAGTATACAGATACGCAGTATTTT. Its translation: CATSDQYTDTQYF.

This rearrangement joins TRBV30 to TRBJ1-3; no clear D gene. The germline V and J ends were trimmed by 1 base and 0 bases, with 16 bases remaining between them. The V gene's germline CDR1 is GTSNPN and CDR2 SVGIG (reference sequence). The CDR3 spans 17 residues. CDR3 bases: TGTGCCTGGAGTGGTCAACGGGGATCATCCTCTGGAAACACCATATATTTT. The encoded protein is CAWSGQRGSSSGNTIYF.

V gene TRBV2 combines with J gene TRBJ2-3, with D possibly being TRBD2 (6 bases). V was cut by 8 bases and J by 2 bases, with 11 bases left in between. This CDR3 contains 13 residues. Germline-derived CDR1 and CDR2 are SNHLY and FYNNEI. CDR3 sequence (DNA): TGTGCCAGCGTGCGGGATTTCACAGATACGCAGTATTTT. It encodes CASVRDFTDTQYF.

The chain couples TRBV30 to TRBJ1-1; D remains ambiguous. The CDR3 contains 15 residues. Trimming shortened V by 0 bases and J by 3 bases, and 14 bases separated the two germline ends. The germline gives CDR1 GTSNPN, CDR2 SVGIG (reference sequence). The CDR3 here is CAWSVGRVPDTEAFF. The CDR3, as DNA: TGTGCCTGGAGTGTAGGGAGAGTCCCTGACACTGAAGCTTTCTTT. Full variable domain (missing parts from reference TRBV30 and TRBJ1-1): SQTIHQWPATLVQPVGSPLSLECTVEGTSNPNLYWYRQAAGRGLQLLFYSVGIGQISSEVPQNLSASRPQDRQFILSSKKLLLSDSGFYLCAWSVGRVPDTEAFFGQGTRLTVV.

For the CDR3, the DNA is TGTGCCAGTAGTCTTCGGGTCCCACAAGAAGCTTTCTTT. It codes for CASSLRVPQEAFF. The chain couples TRBV19 to TRBJ1-1; no firm D call. The CDR3 extends over 13 amino acids. Germline V gene lookup returns CDR1 LNHDA and CDR2 SQIVND (reference sequence). Between the trimmed V and J ends, which lost 5 bases and 8 bases, there was a span of 15 bases.

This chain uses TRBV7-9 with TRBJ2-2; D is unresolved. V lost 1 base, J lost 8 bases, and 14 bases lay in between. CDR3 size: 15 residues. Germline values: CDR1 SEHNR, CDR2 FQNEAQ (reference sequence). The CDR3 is CASSLGPLSGGELFF. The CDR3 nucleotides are TGTGCCAGCAGCTTAGGCCCCCTATCCGGGGGGGAGCTGTTTTTT.